Presented here are 12 T cell receptor beta chains from one specimen sequenced in a study of T cell repertoires in cytomegalovirus infection. TCRdb called the reads again in MiXCR, with one record for every CDR3 protein. The sample yields almost 500,000 distinct CDR3 sequences, 11% seen once. The source material was PBMCs. The source of these receptors is a human donor in good health (CMV status not recorded). Some clones in this sample may be carry-over from other donors' samples.

This clonotype was observed at least ten times. The CDR3 DNA reads TGCAGTGCTAGATGGGCTAGCGGGGGTAATGAGCAGTTCTTC. It specifies CSARWASGGNEQFF. The V and J genes are TRBV20-1 and TRBJ2-1; 10 bases line up with TRBD2. Per the germline V gene, CDR1 is DFQATT and CDR2 is SNEGSKA (reference sequence). This CDR3 comprises 14 residues. V gave up 2 bases and J gave up 7 bases; unmatched junction bases: 5.

This clonotype was picked up many times. The chain employs TRBV19 and TRBJ1-4; D is unclear. This CDR3 has 14 residues. The V end lost 7 bases, the J end lost 8 bases, and 17 bases lay between the germline ends. Germline CDR1 LNHDA, CDR2 SQIVND (reference sequence). In DNA, the CDR3 is TGTGCCAGTACCATAAATCCAGCCGTCGAAAAACTGTTTTTT. As protein: CASTINPAVEKLFF.

To note about this clonotype: One end of the junction is discordant with germline, which a read error may explain. This chain links TRBV5-4 with TRBJ2-2; D unclear. CDR3 length equals 18 residues. CDR1 is SGHNT, CDR2 YYREEE, per germline (reference sequence). For the CDR3, the DNA is TGTGCCAGCAGCCCAATTTCTCTAGACGCCACGAACATCGGGGAGCTGTTTTTT. Protein: CASSPISLDATNIGELFF.

This clonotype appeared many times. This chain joins TRBV11-2 and TRBJ1-1, with D uncertain. Germline CDR1 SGHAT, CDR2 FQNNGV. This CDR3 has 18 amino acids. Trimming took 5 bases from V and 3 from J, leaving 25 bases between them. The CDR3, as DNA: TGTGCCAGCAGCCGTCCCGGCCAGAGAAGGGTTATAGACACTGAAGCTTTCTTT. This gives the protein CASSRPGQRRVIDTEAFF.

This clonotype was seen at least ten times. This chain uses TRBV12-3 or TRBV12-4 with TRBJ2-2; 12 bases match TRBD2. The CDR3 consists of 16 residues. Losses at the gene ends were 6 bases for V and 4 bases for J; bases not matched to a gene: 6. The CDR3 sequence: CASSTRTSGVTGELFF. The CDR3 DNA follows: TGTGCCAGCAGCACTAGGACTAGCGGGGTCACCGGGGAGCTGTTTTTT.

The chain recombines TRBV7-6 with TRBJ1-2; 8 bases are shared with TRBD1. Trimming removed 0 bases from V and 4 bases from J; junction bases left unmatched: 7. The CDR3 has 16 amino acids. The germline CDR1 and CDR2 sequences are SGHVS and FNYEAQ. The CDR3 DNA follows: TGTGCCAGCAGCTTAGCGGTGTCAGGGGGCGTCTATGGCTACACCTTC. Its translation: CASSLAVSGGVYGYTF. Based on the CDR3 plus reference TRBV7-6 and TRBJ1-2, the full variable domain is GAGVSQSPRYKVTKRGQDVALRCDPISGHVSLYWYRQALGQGPEFLTYFNYEAQQDKSGLPNDRFSAERPEGSISTLTIQRTEQRDSAMYRCASSLAVSGGVYGYTFGSGTRLTVV.

Many counts were recorded for this clonotype. The rearrangement uses TRBV5-5 and TRBJ2-7; 10 nucleotides match TRBD1. The V gene's germline CDR1 is SGHKS and CDR2 YYEKEE (reference sequence). The V and J ends lost 5 bases and 5 bases, in that order; junction bases with no gene match: 4. The CDR3 has 13 residues. CDR3 nucleotide sequence: TGTGCCAGCAGTTCGGGACAGGGGAACGAGCAGTACTTC. It yields the protein CASSSGQGNEQYF.

Many counts were recorded for this clonotype. The chain employs TRBV29-1 and TRBJ1-1, with 10 nucleotides matching TRBD1. This CDR3 has 14 residues. Germline V CDR1 and CDR2: SQVTM, ANQGSEA. The V gene end was trimmed by 5 bases and the J gene end by 5 bases; junction bases not matched to a gene: 8. CDR3 sequence (DNA): TGCAGCGTTTCCTCGGGACAGGGGTGGACTGAAGCTTTCTTT. Its translation is CSVSSGQGWTEAFF.

This clonotype was picked up many times. The V call is TRBV27, the J call TRBJ2-7; the match to TRBD1 covers 7 bases. The germline CDR1 and CDR2 sequences are MNHEY and SMNVEV (reference sequence). The J segment lost 2 bases and the V segment lost 5 bases, leaving 6 bases of the junction unmatched. The CDR3 totals 14 residues. The CDR3 reads CASSDRVGPYEQYF. CDR3 in DNA: TGTGCCAGCAGTGACAGGGTGGGACCCTACGAGCAGTACTTC.

The V call is TRBV6-1, the J call TRBJ2-1; a possible D gene is TRBD1 (6 bases). V dropped 6 bases and J dropped 5 bases, with 11 bases sitting between them. CDR1 is MNHNS, CDR2 SASEGT, per germline. The CDR3 loop spans 13 amino acids. The DNA of the CDR3 is TGTGCCAGCAGACTGGGACAACACAATGAGCAGTTCTTC. This translates into CASRLGQHNEQFF.

This clonotype was counted many times. The chain carries TRBV20-1 and TRBJ2-2, with D possibly TRBD2 on 5 matching bases. The CDR3 totals 14 residues. V was clipped by 1 base and J by 5 bases, with 11 bases between them. Germline assignment: CDR1 DFQATT and CDR2 SNEGSKA (reference sequence). CDR3 loop: CSARVGAGTGELFF. In nucleotides, the CDR3 is TGCAGTGCTAGAGTGGGAGCTGGAACCGGGGAGCTGTTTTTT.

The chain joins TRBV29-1 to TRBJ2-2; 9 positions match TRBD1. Losses at the gene ends were 7 bases for V and 6 bases for J; bases not matched to a gene: 0. Germline V gene sequence: CDR1 SQVTM, CDR2 ANQGSEA. CDR3 size: 11 residues. DNA for the CDR3: TGCAGCGGACAGGGGGCCGGGGAGCTGTTTTTT. Its protein is CSGQGAGELFF.